The 10 T cell receptor beta chains below come from one sample, sequenced in a study of T cells in localized non-small cell lung cancer. The table came from immunoSEQ multiplex PCR; TCRdb's copy has only in-frame clones and leaves some out. The table shows 1,500 or so clones, with roughly 25% occurring only once. Sequencing was performed on lung tumor tissue, taken before any cancer treatment. The receptors shown here come from a man between 40 and 70 years old with stage II squamous cell lung carcinoma.

This clone has just a few counts. J is TRBJ2-7 and V is TRBV6-8; a weak D match, TRBD2 (6 bases). V lost 0 bases, J lost 6 bases, and 18 bases lay in between. Per the germline V gene, CDR1 is MNHGY and CDR2 is SAAAGT. This CDR3 is built from 16 residues. DNA for the CDR3: TGTGCCAGCAGTTACTCCCGGAGGGCGGGAAGGCTCGAGCAGTACTTC. This gives the protein CASSYSRRAGRLEQYF.

In its sample, this clone was seen a few times. This chain uses TRBV2 with TRBJ1-3; D gene uncertain. In germline, CDR1 is SNHLY, CDR2 FYNNEI. Trimming stripped 4 bases from V and 2 bases from J, with 6 bases between. This CDR3 region has 13 residues. In DNA form, the CDR3 reads TGTGCCAGCAGTGGGGTAGCTGGAAACACCATATATTTT. Translated, it gives CASSGVAGNTIYF.

In its sample, this clone was seen a few times. This chain uses TRBV11-3 with TRBJ1-1; D call uncertain. The CDR3 sequence is 14 residues long. Germline CDR1 reads SGHNT; CDR2 reads YENEEA. The V and J ends lost 5 bases and 1 base respectively, with 11 bases between them. The CDR3 spells CASSPMSENTEAFF. In nucleotides, the CDR3 is TGTGCCAGCAGCCCGATGTCAGAGAACACTGAAGCTTTCTTT.

This clone has just a few counts. The chain combines TRBV9 with TRBJ1-1; D is ambiguous. The germline gives CDR1 SGDLS, CDR2 YYNGEE. V lost 5 bases and J 6 bases, leaving 17 bases between the germline ends. This CDR3 comprises 14 residues. In nucleotides, the CDR3 is TGTGCCAGCAGTGAGGTCCACCTGGGGTCTGAAGCTTTCTTT. Protein: CASSEVHLGSEAFF.

This chain uses TRBV30 with TRBJ2-5, with TRBD1 identical over 8 bases. Germline CDR1 is GTSNPN and CDR2 is SVGIG (reference sequence). V lost 2 bases and J lost 0; bases outside the gene matches: 5. CDR3 length: 15 residues. The CDR3 loop reads CAWSPWTGNQETQYF. CDR3 sequence (DNA): TGTGCCTGGAGTCCGTGGACAGGGAACCAAGAGACCCAGTACTTC.

The chain joins TRBV28 to TRBJ2-3, with a possible D match to TRBD2 (5 bases). Deletions cut 5 bases from V and 1 base from J, with 13 bases between. Germline CDR1 MDHEN, CDR2 SYDVKM. The CDR3 runs to 15 residues. The CDR3 DNA reads as TGTGCCAGCAGTCAAAGGGAGTCGGGCACAGATACGCAGTATTTT. This translates into CASSQRESGTDTQYF.

A note on this clone: A junction boundary mismatches the germline segment, possibly from a read error. V and J are TRBV27 and TRBJ2-1, with 8 bases identical to TRBD2. CDR3 length equals 15 residues. Germline values: CDR1 MNHEY, CDR2 SMNVEV (reference sequence). CDR3 sequence reads: CATSDPSGRGNEQFF. The DNA of the CDR3 is TGTGCCACCAGTGATCCAAGCGGGAGAGGCAATGAGCAGTTCTTC.

This chain links TRBV19 with TRBJ2-1; TRBD1 agrees at 9 bases. After removal of 10 bases from V and 3 bases from J, the junction contained 7 bases not matched to a gene. CDR3 length: 14 residues. From germline, CDR1 is LNHDA and CDR2 SQIVND (reference sequence). This chain's CDR3 is CATLQGAGYNEQFF. The CDR3 DNA sequence: TGTGCCACCCTACAGGGGGCGGGCTACAATGAGCAGTTCTTC.

This clone was observed a few times. The V gene is TRBV6-8, the J gene TRBJ1-3; 10 bases agree with TRBD1. Per the germline V gene, CDR1 is MNHGY and CDR2 is SAAAGT. The CDR3 contains 16 residues. Trimming cost V 2 bases and J 4 bases; bases outside gene matches: 5. CDR3 nucleotides: TGTGCCAGCAGTTACACGGGACAGGGGCTCGGAAACACCATATATTTT. Its protein product is CASSYTGQGLGNTIYF.

The CDR3 loop is CASSLRDSYGYTF. The CDR3, as DNA: TGTGCCAGCAGCCTCCGGGACAGCTATGGCTACACCTTC. The chain recombines TRBV14 with TRBJ1-2, with 7 bases fitting TRBD1. Unmatched junction bases numbered 3, after V lost 4 bases and J lost 4 bases. This CDR3 comprises 13 residues. Germline V gives CDR1 SGHDN, CDR2 FVKESK.